These 2 T cell receptor beta chains share one sample of origin, sequenced in a study of cytomegalovirus exposure and HLA in healthy donors. It was with 60 Vbeta and 13 Jbeta primers that the PCR ran. Sequencing was performed with immunoSEQ multiplex PCR; in TCRdb, only in-frame clones are kept and a portion is missing. The data contain some 150,000 clones, around 79% of them singletons. The specimen was PBMCs. These receptors came from a man aged 35-49 years in good health and CMV-seropositive.

The chain is built from TRBV5-1 and TRBJ1-1; D is uncertain. CDR3 length: 15 amino acids. CDR1 and CDR2 (germline): SGHRS, YFSETQ. V was trimmed by 4 bases and J by 1 base, leaving 14 bases between them. CDR3 region: CASSPAPAQNTEAFF. The DNA of the CDR3 is TGCGCCAGCAGCCCTGCCCCAGCGCAGAACACTGAAGCTTTCTTT.

The chain links TRBV10-3 to TRBJ2-5; no clear D. The germline V gene has CDR1 ENHRY and CDR2 SYGVKD. The CDR3 totals 11 residues. Trimming took off 3 bases at V and 5 bases at J, with 4 bases between the two ends. The CDR3 reads CAISEYETQYF. The CDR3 DNA is TGTGCCATCAGTGAATATGAGACCCAGTACTTC.